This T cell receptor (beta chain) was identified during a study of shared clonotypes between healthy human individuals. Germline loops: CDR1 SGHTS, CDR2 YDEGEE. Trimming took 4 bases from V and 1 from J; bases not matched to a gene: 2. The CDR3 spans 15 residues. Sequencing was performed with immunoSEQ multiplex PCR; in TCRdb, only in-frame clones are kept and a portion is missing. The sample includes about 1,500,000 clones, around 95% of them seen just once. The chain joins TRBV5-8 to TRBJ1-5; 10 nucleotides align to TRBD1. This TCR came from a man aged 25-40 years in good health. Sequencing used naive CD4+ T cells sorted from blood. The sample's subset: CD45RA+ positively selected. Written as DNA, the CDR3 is TGTGCCAGCAGCCCGGACAGGGGGAGCAATCAGCCCCAGCATTTT. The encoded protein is CASSPDRGSNQPQHF.